The 17 T cell receptor beta chains below were found in one sample sequenced in a study of cytomegalovirus exposure and HLA in healthy donors. The primer mix had 60 Vbeta and 13 Jbeta primers. Some clones are missing from TCRdb's copy, which holds only in-frame ones; the method was immunoSEQ multiplex PCR. The sample includes under 130,000 clones, approximately 86% of them seen just once. Input material: PBMCs. These receptors came from a man aged 18 to 35 in good health and CMV-seronegative.

Here the CDR3 reads CASSPPRRGTNTGELFF. The CDR3 DNA follows: TGTGCCAGCTCACCACCCCGGCGGGGAACGAACACCGGGGAGCTGTTTTTT. The gene calls are TRBV18 and TRBJ2-2; D is possibly TRBD2 (6 bases). V shed 0 bases and J shed 0 bases, with 11 bases lying between them. This CDR3 contains 17 residues. Germline V lookup: CDR1 KGHSH, CDR2 LQKENI.

The genes are TRBV7-9 and TRBJ2-7; 11 positions match TRBD2. Germline V lookup: CDR1 SEHNR, CDR2 FQNEAQ (reference sequence). V was clipped by 6 bases and J by 1 base; unmatched bases: 8. This CDR3 contains 16 residues. CDR3 coding DNA: TGTGCCAGCAGACCTTATACTAGCGGGAGATCCTACGAGCAGTACTTC. It encodes CASRPYTSGRSYEQYF.

This chain connects TRBV29-1 to TRBJ2-7, with 7 nucleotides matching TRBD2. CDR1 is SQVTM and CDR2 is ANQGSEA in the germline V gene. The CDR3 totals 12 residues. Losses at the gene ends were 7 bases for V and 3 bases for J; bases not matched to a gene: 6. CDR3 nucleotides: TGCAGCGCTGAGTCTAGCGGCTACGAGCAGTACTTC. The encoded protein is CSAESSGYEQYF.

Note on this clone: A junction boundary mismatches the germline segment, possibly from a read error. The chain uses TRBV7-9 and TRBJ1-1; D unclear. CDR1 and CDR2 from the germline V gene are SEHNR and FQNEAQ (reference sequence). This CDR3 is built from 14 residues. CDR3 nucleotides: TGTTCCAGCAGCAATATCCCTCCGGGCACTGAAGCTTTCTTT. It is translated as CSSSNIPPGTEAFF. The full variable domain, in which reference TRBV7-9 and TRBJ1-1 provide the parts outside the CDR3, is DTGVSQNPRHKITKRGQNVTFRCDPISEHNRLYWYRQTLGQGPEFLTYFQNEAQLEKSRLLSDRFSAERPKGSFSTLEIQRTEQGDSAMYLCSSSNIPPGTEAFFGQGTRLTVV.

The chain uses TRBV7-9 and TRBJ2-3; 7 bases match TRBD2. Trimming took 4 bases from V and 2 from J; bases not matched to a gene: 12. Germline V lookup: CDR1 SEHNR, CDR2 FQNEAQ (reference sequence). The CDR3 contains 17 residues. CDR3 sequence (DNA): TGTGCCAGCAGCTCTATAACCAGCGGGAAGATCACAGATACGCAGTATTTT. Protein sequence: CASSSITSGKITDTQYF.

This clone was seen more than once but under ten times. The chain recombines TRBV15 with TRBJ2-1, with TRBD2 identical over 15 bases. The CDR3 covers 20 residues. The germline V gene has CDR1 LNHNV and CDR2 YYDKDF (reference sequence). Losses at the gene ends were 5 bases for V and 6 bases for J; bases not matched to a gene: 17. As DNA, the CDR3 is TGTGCCACCAGCTCGGGACTAGCGGGAGGTTCGAAGCCCCCCCCCAATGAGCAGTTCTTC. Its translation: CATSSGLAGGSKPPPNEQFF.

The chain links TRBV5-6 to TRBJ1-1, with a tentative D call TRBD1 (6 bases). Germline-derived CDR1 and CDR2 are SGHDT and YYEEEE. Trimming took 4 bases from V and 6 from J, leaving 22 bases between them. This CDR3 comprises 16 residues. The CDR3 DNA is TGTGCCAGCAGCCCCGAACTCCTTGACAGGATGCCTGAAGCTTTCTTT. As protein: CASSPELLDRMPEAFF. The full variable domain, its missing parts supplied by reference TRBV5-6 and TRBJ1-1, is DAGVTQSPTHLIKTRGQQVTLRCSPKSGHDTVSWYQQALGQGPQFIFQYYEEEERQRGNFPDRFSGHQFPNYSSELNVNALLLGDSALYLCASSPELLDRMPEAFFGQGTRLTVV.

The CDR3 is CASSPLSGRFYNEQFF. The CDR3 DNA follows: TGTGCCAGCTCACCTCTCAGCGGGAGGTTCTACAATGAGCAGTTCTTC. This rearrangement joins TRBV18 to TRBJ2-1; 9 bases align to TRBD2. Trimming cost V 3 bases and J 3 bases; bases outside gene matches: 6. The CDR3 consists of 16 residues. CDR1 and CDR2 (germline): KGHSH, LQKENI.

The rearrangement joins TRBV30 to TRBJ2-7; possibly TRBD1 for D (5 bases). Germline assignment: CDR1 GTSNPN and CDR2 SVGIG (reference sequence). This CDR3 is built from 11 residues. V lost 1 base and J lost 6, with 7 bases in between. The CDR3 coding sequence is TGTGCCTGGAGTGAGCAGGGCGAGCAGTACTTC. Residues: CAWSEQGEQYF.

This chain joins TRBV5-4 and TRBJ2-5, with 14 bases fitting TRBD2. Gene TRBJ2-7 matches the end of the DNA better, so the J call may be wrong. Germline loops: CDR1 SGHNT, CDR2 YYREEE (reference sequence). This CDR3 has 15 residues. The DNA of the CDR3 is TGTGCCAGCAGCCCCCGACTAGCGGGAGGGTACGAGCAGTACTTC. This sequence encodes CASSPRLAGGYEQYF.

The table lists this clone with a few counts. J is TRBJ2-6 and V is TRBV7-2, with D hard to call. The length of the CDR3 is 13 residues. V lost 6 bases, J lost 1 base, and 4 bases lay in between. Germline V gene lookup returns CDR1 SGHTA and CDR2 FQGNSA. The CDR3 nucleotides read TGTGCCAGCAGTCAGTCTGGGGCCAACGTCCTGACTTTC. Its translation is CASSQSGANVLTF.

This clone was seen only a few times. V and J are TRBV5-6 and TRBJ2-7, with TRBD1 matching over 8 bases. Trimming removed 6 bases from V and 0 bases from J; junction bases left unmatched: 11. Germline V lookup: CDR1 SGHDT, CDR2 YYEEEE. The CDR3 runs to 16 residues. The CDR3 region has the DNA TGTGCCAGCACCTCTACTCCGGACAGGGACTCCTACGAGCAGTACTTC. This sequence encodes CASTSTPDRDSYEQYF.

The CDR3 here is CASSLARAAGNEQFF. Here the CDR3 DNA reads TGCGCCAGCAGCTTGGCACGGGCCGCGGGAAATGAGCAGTTCTTC. The chain is built from TRBV5-1 and TRBJ2-1; D possibly corresponds to TRBD2 (6 bases). The germline V gene encodes CDR1 SGHRS and CDR2 YFSETQ. The V end was cut by 0 bases, the J end by 7 bases, with 14 bases between. The CDR3 extends over 15 amino acids.

This chain connects TRBV7-2 to TRBJ2-2, with a weak D call TRBD2 (6 bases). The CDR3 is 15 amino acids. V was clipped by 5 bases and J by 6 bases, with 16 bases between them. The V gene's germline CDR1 is SGHTA and CDR2 FQGNSA. The DNA of the CDR3 is TGTGCCAGCAGCCTAACGGGACTCCGCCCCGGGGAGCTGTTTTTT. Its protein is CASSLTGLRPGELFF.

The chain recombines TRBV2 with TRBJ2-1, with D hard to call. CDR1 SNHLY and CDR2 FYNNEI come from the germline V gene. The V end lost 6 bases, the J end lost 7 bases, and 4 bases lay between the germline ends. The CDR3 runs to 10 residues. As DNA, the CDR3 is TGTGCCAGCAGACAGAATGAGCAGTTCTTC. This sequence encodes CASRQNEQFF.

The chain employs TRBV4-2 and TRBJ1-5, with a weak D call TRBD1 (5 bases). CDR1 is LGHNA, CDR2 YNFKEQ, per germline. The CDR3 totals 15 residues. Between the trimmed V and J ends, which lost 4 bases and 0 bases, there was a span of 10 bases. The CDR3 region is CASSPTAYSNQPQHF. Here the CDR3 DNA reads TGTGCCAGCAGCCCGACAGCGTATAGCAATCAGCCCCAGCATTTT.

The chain is built from TRBV7-2 and TRBJ2-2, with a possible D match to TRBD2 (6 bases). V was shortened by 3 bases and J by 5 bases, with 16 bases between the two germline ends. The length of the CDR3 is 16 residues. Germline V CDR1 and CDR2: SGHTA, FQGNSA. The CDR3 loop is CASSFLGGMGTGELFF. In nucleotides, the CDR3 is TGTGCCAGCAGCTTCCTGGGCGGGATGGGAACCGGGGAGCTGTTTTTT. Full variable domain (missing parts from reference TRBV7-2 and TRBJ2-2): GAGVSQSPSNKVTEKGKDVELRCDPISGHTALYWYRQSLGQGLEFLIYFQGNSAPDKSGLPSDRFSAERTGGSVSTLTIQRTQQEDSAVYLCASSFLGGMGTGELFFGEGSRLTVL.